This T cell receptor beta chain was captured in a study of T cell responses to AZD1222 COVID-19 vaccine. Findings and limits, study-wide: Donors, mostly white British, included more females; clonal diversity was possibly underestimated. Repertoires were sampled only after the peak T cell response.

Produced via immunoSEQ multiplex PCR; TCRdb's table is partial and in-frame only. The table records 140,000 or so clones, approximately 86% of them present only once. Comment on this clone: The antigen remains undetermined.

V lost 1 base and J lost 7, with 10 bases in between. Germline-derived CDR1 and CDR2 are LNHDA and SQIVND (reference sequence). This CDR3 has 14 residues. The specimen was peripheral blood, collected 28 days after the second dose of the MenACWY control vaccine. The receptor's source is an adult who received the MenACWY meningococcal vaccine as a control. The rearrangement links TRBV19 to TRBJ1-4, with D possibly being TRBD1 (6 bases). The CDR3 spells CASSIAGVGEKLFF. The CDR3 DNA is TGTGCCAGTAGTATAGCAGGGGTCGGTGAAAAACTGTTTTTT.